This TCR beta chain was recovered during a study of blood T cell repertoires in COVID-19 (dated by TCRdb to about 2020). Background on the whole study: Samples from collaborators originated in the United States, Italy and Spain and spanned both the acute and convalescent phases of COVID-19. The prospective study material was composed of cDNA or gDNA derived from T cells, B-cell-depleted T cells, or PBMCs. Deeply sampled blood TCRbeta repertoires from subjects exposed to, actively infected with, or recovered from COVID-19 were included in the dataset. The repertoires were released in a freely available public database intended as a resource for research on the immune response to SARS-CoV-2. The samples were drawn from the first 160 participants of the ongoing ImmuneRACE study and from 1,254 subjects provided by 6 global collaborators. Sample metadata almost always included a de-identified subject ID, COVID-19 status, age in years and sex. HLA class I and class II types, where available, came from metadata supplied by the sample provider rather than from assay-based typing. Study-wide findings and limitations: How much clinical and demographic metadata was included differed by source and by participant, and the metadata was provided uncurated.

In Seattle, one collaborating source enrolled patients while the infection was active and tracked those patients longitudinally over the course of disease. Whole blood was collected in K2EDTA tubes by collaborating institutions according to the institutions' own protocols. Collaborator samples were shipped for TCRbeta analysis as frozen whole blood, isolated PBMCs, or DNA extracted from either sample type. Note on this clone: Its antigen specificity is not known. One base away there is no much larger clone; base qualities are not given.

TCRbeta CDR3 regions were amplified from genomic DNA by means of the immunoSEQ Assay, a bias-controlled multiplex PCR. Regarding the original processing steps: The number of nucleated cells in each sample was estimated from the amplification of reference gene primers within the assay. To quantify the absolute abundance of each unique TCRbeta CDR3 rearrangement, sequence reads were collapsed and filtered. For each sample, productive Simpson clonality was calculated as the square root of Simpson's diversity index over productive rearrangements. TCRdb carries this immuneACCESS record with in-frame sequences only. Its versions omit some clonotypes, under half of them owing to an unresolved V gene in the studies checked, with the rest unexplained. The V and J calls and clone size come from that table; D and trimming were worked out from the DNA. A total of some 290,000 clones appear in this sample, around 91% of them only once. The top ten clonotypes cover around 0.97% of the sample.

The CDR1 and CDR2 encoded by the germline V gene (reference sequence) are LNHDA and SQIVND. The CDR3 has 15 amino acids, counting the end cysteine and phenylalanine. Just the 45-base CDR3 DNA is kept, in frame starting at base 1. Trimmed from V: 1 base; trimmed from J: 7 bases; junction bases lacking a gene match: 2. The sample taken for sequencing was peripheral blood. The clonotype was recovered from a woman aged 40 to 50 with COVID-19, enrolled during active disease. The receptor chain draws on TRBV19 and TRBJ1-4; TRBD1 fits 11 bases in the junction. CDR3 region: CASSIAGTGGEKLFF. The DNA sequence reads TGTGCCAGTAGTATAGCCGGGACAGGGGGTGAAAAACTGTTTTTT.